One and the same sample provided the 13 T cell receptor beta chains below, sequenced in a study of blood T cell repertoires in COVID-19. Clones were sequenced by immunoSEQ multiplex PCR, and TCRdb holds only the in-frame ones, with some missing. The table records approximately 200,000 clones, 75% to 90% of them present only once. The sample was PBMCs or T cells enriched from blood (not recorded which). The receptors were gathered from a middle-aged man who had recovered from COVID-19.

This chain uses TRBV27 with TRBJ1-5; the D gene is possibly TRBD1 (5 bases). V was clipped by 3 bases and J by 0 bases, with 6 bases between them. Germline V gene data show CDR1 as MNHEY and CDR2 as SMNVEV (reference sequence). The CDR3 has 14 residues. The CDR3 bases are TGTGCCAGCAGTTTCAGGGATAGCAATCAGCCCCAGCATTTT. Protein sequence: CASSFRDSNQPQHF.

The chain is built from TRBV2 and TRBJ2-7; 9 bases align to TRBD1. This CDR3 is built from 12 residues. V shed 10 bases and J 3 bases; nucleotides not matched to a gene: 4. Germline V gene sequence: CDR1 SNHLY, CDR2 FYNNEI. The CDR3 region has the DNA TGTGCCACCCGACAGGGGGGCTACGAGCAGTACTTC. Its protein is CATRQGGYEQYF.

The chain links TRBV9 to TRBJ2-5; the match to TRBD1 covers 9 bases. CDR1 and CDR2 (germline): SGDLS, YYNGEE. This CDR3 is 16 amino acids long. Losses at the gene ends were 2 bases for V and 2 bases for J; bases not matched to a gene: 7. CDR3 nucleotide sequence: TGTGCCAGCAGCGTCGGGACAGGGAGAGGTCAAGAGACCCAGTACTTC. Amino acid sequence: CASSVGTGRGQETQYF.

The V and J genes are TRBV7-3 and TRBJ2-2, with TRBD1 matching 7 bases. This CDR3 is built from 14 residues. Germline CDR1 is SGHTA and CDR2 is FQGTGA. The trim removed 4 bases at V and 5 bases at J, leaving 4 bases unmatched. CDR3 coding DNA: TGTGCCAGCAGCTCCAGACAGGGAACCGGGGAGCTGTTTTTT. It is translated as CASSSRQGTGELFF.

The rearrangement joins TRBV3-1 (or the pseudogene TRBV3-2) to TRBJ2-7; possible D gene TRBD1, 6 bases. The CDR3 consists of 15 residues. The ends were cut back, 3 bases at V and 7 bases at J, with 19 bases in the middle. The germline V gene encodes CDR1 LGHDT and CDR2 YNNKEL (reference sequence). CDR3 DNA sequence: TGTGCCAGCAGCCAGCACTGGGACACCGAGGGGGAGCAGTACTTC. Translating it yields CASSQHWDTEGEQYF.

This clone was found a few times. The chain couples TRBV5-1 to TRBJ1-3; tentative D call: TRBD1 (5 bases). The CDR3 extends over 16 amino acids. CDR1 is SGHRS and CDR2 is YFSETQ in the germline V gene. V was shortened by 3 bases and J by 4 bases, with 17 bases between the two germline ends. CDR3 sequence (DNA): TGCGCCAGCAGCTCGGGAGGCGGGGGAGCGGGAAACACCATATATTTT. Protein product: CASSSGGGGAGNTIYF.

This clone has more than one count but fewer than ten. The chain uses TRBV3-1 (or the pseudogene TRBV3-2) and TRBJ2-2; the D gene is possibly TRBD1 (6 bases). This CDR3 is built from 16 residues. Germline V gives CDR1 LGHDT, CDR2 YNNKEL (reference sequence). V lost 4 bases and J 4 bases, leaving 16 bases between the germline ends. The CDR3 DNA sequence: TGTGCCAGCAGCCCTAGGACACAGGGCGCCACCGGGGAGCTGTTTTTT. Translating it yields CASSPRTQGATGELFF.

The chain employs TRBV4-1 and TRBJ2-2; TRBD2 might be the D (5 bases). V was clipped by 1 base and J by 0 bases, with 18 bases between them. The length of the CDR3 is 19 residues. Germline CDR1 is MGHRA and CDR2 is YSYEKL. The CDR3 loop reads CASSQGILRALTNTGELFF. The CDR3 region has the DNA TGCGCCAGCAGCCAAGGGATTTTGAGGGCCTTGACGAACACCGGGGAGCTGTTTTTT.

This rearrangement joins TRBV11-2 to TRBJ1-3, with 9 bases that match TRBD1. Germline trimming cut 4 bases from V and 4 bases from J; bases unmatched to any gene: 5. This CDR3 comprises 15 residues. Germline-derived CDR1 and CDR2 are SGHAT and FQNNGV. CDR3 region: CASSSYRGQGNTIYF. DNA for the CDR3: TGTGCCAGCAGCTCCTACAGGGGGCAAGGAAACACCATATATTTT.

This chain uses TRBV29-1 with TRBJ2-5; 11 bases match TRBD2. With 5 bases clipped from V and 3 bases from J, the junction kept 8 bases outside the gene matches. Germline CDR1 and CDR2: SQVTM and ANQGSEA. The CDR3 is made up of 15 amino acids. The CDR3 is CSVRSPGLAEETQYF. The CDR3 bases are TGCAGCGTTCGCTCCCCGGGACTAGCGGAAGAGACCCAGTACTTC.

The V call is TRBV12-3 or TRBV12-4, the J call TRBJ1-5, with no clear D. CDR3 size: 12 residues. With 6 bases removed from V and 7 bases from J, the gap between germline ends came to 10 bases. The CDR3 DNA reads TGTGCCAGCAGAGATCGAGGGCAGCCCCAGCATTTT. It translates to CASRDRGQPQHF.

The rearrangement joins TRBV6-5 to TRBJ1-5; D uncertain. There are 13 residues in the CDR3. Germline-derived CDR1 and CDR2 are MNHEY and SVGAGI. V was trimmed by 6 bases and J by 3 bases, leaving 9 bases between them. The CDR3 here is CASSPQNNQPQHF. The DNA of the CDR3 is TGTGCCAGCAGCCCCCAAAACAATCAGCCCCAGCATTTT.

This clone was seen a handful of times. The chain employs TRBV5-1 and TRBJ1-3; D is undetermined. V was cut by 0 bases and J by 0 bases, with 4 bases left in between. There are 14 residues in the CDR3. Germline values: CDR1 SGHRS, CDR2 YFSETQ. CDR3 in amino acids: CASSLGISGNTIYF. CDR3 DNA: TGCGCCAGCAGCTTGGGTATCTCTGGAAACACCATATATTTT. Variable domain in full (rest from reference TRBV5-1 and TRBJ1-3): KAGVTQTPRYLIKTRGQQVTLSCSPISGHRSVSWYQQTPGQGLQFLFEYFSETQRNKGNFPGRFSGRQFSNSRSEMNVSTLELGDSALYLCASSLGISGNTIYFGEGSWLTVV.